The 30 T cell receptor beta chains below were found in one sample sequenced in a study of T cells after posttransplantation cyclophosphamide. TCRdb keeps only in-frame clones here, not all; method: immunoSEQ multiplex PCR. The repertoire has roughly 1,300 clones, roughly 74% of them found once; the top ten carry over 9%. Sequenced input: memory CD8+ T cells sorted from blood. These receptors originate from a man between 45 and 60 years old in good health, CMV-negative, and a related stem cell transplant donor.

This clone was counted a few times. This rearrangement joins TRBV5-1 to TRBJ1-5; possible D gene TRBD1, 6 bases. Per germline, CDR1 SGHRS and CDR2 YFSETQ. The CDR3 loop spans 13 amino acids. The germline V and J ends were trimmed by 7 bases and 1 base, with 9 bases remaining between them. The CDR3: CASRGASNQPQHF. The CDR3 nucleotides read TGCGCCAGCCGGGGGGCGAGCAATCAGCCCCAGCATTTT.

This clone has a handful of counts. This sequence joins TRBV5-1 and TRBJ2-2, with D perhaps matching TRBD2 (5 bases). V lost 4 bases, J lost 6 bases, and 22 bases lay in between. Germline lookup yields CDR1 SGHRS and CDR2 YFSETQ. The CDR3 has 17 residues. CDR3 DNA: TGCGCCAGCAGCCGGGTCGGAGCGGAACCCTTTGCCGGGGAGCTGTTTTTT. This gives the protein CASSRVGAEPFAGELFF.

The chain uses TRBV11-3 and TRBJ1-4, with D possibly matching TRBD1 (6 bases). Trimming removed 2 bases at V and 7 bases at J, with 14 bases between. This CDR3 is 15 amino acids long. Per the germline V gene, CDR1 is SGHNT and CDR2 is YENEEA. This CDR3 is CASSLLGGAGEKLFF. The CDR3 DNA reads TGTGCCAGCAGCTTATTAGGGGGGGCGGGTGAAAAACTGTTTTTT.

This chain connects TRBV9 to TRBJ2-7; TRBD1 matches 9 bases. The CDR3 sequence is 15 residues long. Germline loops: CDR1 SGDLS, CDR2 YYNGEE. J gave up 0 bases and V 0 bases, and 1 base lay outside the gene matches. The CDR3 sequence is CASSVGTGDSYEQYF. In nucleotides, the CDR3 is TGTGCCAGCAGCGTAGGGACAGGGGACTCCTACGAGCAGTACTTC. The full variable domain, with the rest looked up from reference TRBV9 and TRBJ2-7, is DSGVTQTPKHLITATGQRVTLRCSPRSGDLSVYWYQQSLDQGLQFLIQYYNGEERAKGNILERFSAQQFPDLHSELNLSSLELGDSALYFCASSVGTGDSYEQYFGPGTRLTVT.

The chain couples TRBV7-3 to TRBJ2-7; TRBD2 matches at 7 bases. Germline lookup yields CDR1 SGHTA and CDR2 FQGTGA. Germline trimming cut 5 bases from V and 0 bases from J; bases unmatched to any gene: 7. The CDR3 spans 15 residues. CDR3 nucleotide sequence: TGTGCCAGCAGCCCCGGGGGAGGGTCCTCCTACGAGCAGTACTTC. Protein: CASSPGGGSSYEQYF.

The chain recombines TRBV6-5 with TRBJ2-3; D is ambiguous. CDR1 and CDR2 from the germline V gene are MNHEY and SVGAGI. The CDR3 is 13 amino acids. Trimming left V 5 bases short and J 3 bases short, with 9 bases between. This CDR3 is CASSRAETDTQYF. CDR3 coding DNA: TGTGCCAGCAGTCGAGCCGAAACAGATACGCAGTATTTT.

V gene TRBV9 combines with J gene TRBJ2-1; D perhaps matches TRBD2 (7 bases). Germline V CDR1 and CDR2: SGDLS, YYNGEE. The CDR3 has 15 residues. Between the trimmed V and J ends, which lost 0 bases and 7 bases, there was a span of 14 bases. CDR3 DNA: TGTGCCAGCAGCGTAGGGGGGGGCCGTGGGAATGAGCAGTTCTTC. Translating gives CASSVGGGRGNEQFF.

The CDR3: CASSFGVRTEAFF. CDR3 DNA: TGCGCCAGCAGCTTTGGAGTGCGGACTGAAGCTTTCTTT. The V and J genes are TRBV5-1 and TRBJ1-1; D call uncertain. V shed 2 bases and J shed 5 bases, with 10 bases lying between them. Germline CDR1 reads SGHRS; CDR2 reads YFSETQ. The CDR3 spans 13 residues.

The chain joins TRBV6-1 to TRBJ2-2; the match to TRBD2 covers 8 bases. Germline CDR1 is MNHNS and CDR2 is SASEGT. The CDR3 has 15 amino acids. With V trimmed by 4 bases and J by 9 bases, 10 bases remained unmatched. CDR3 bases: TGTGCCAGCAGTGTGGACGGGGGGGAAACCAGGGAGCTGTTTTTT. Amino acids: CASSVDGGETRELFF.

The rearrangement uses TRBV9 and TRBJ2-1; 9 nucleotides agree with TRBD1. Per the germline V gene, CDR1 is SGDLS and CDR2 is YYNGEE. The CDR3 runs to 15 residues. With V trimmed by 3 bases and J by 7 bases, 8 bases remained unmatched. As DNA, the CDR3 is TGTGCCAGCAGCGCGACCGGGACAGGGATTAATGAGCAGTTCTTC. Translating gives CASSATGTGINEQFF. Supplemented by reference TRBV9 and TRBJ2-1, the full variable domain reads DSGVTQTPKHLITATGQRVTLRCSPRSGDLSVYWYQQSLDQGLQFLIQYYNGEERAKGNILERFSAQQFPDLHSELNLSSLELGDSALYFCASSATGTGINEQFFGPGTRLTVL.

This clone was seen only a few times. CDR3 coding DNA: TGTGCCACCAGCAGAGGATGGGAGGCCCGGCAAGAGACCCAGTACTTC. Translated: CATSRGWEARQETQYF. This chain uses TRBV15 with TRBJ2-5, with D possibly TRBD2 on 6 matching bases. The germline gives CDR1 LNHNV, CDR2 YYDKDF (reference sequence). Trimming took off 1 base at V and 2 bases at J, with 14 bases between the two ends. This CDR3 is built from 16 residues. The full variable domain, its missing parts supplied by reference TRBV15 and TRBJ2-5, is DAMVIQNPRYQVTQFGKPVTLSCSQTLNHNVMYWYQQKSSQAPKLLFHYYDKDFNNEADTPDNFQSRRPNTSFCFLDIRSPGLGDTAMYLCATSRGWEARQETQYFGPGTRLLVL.

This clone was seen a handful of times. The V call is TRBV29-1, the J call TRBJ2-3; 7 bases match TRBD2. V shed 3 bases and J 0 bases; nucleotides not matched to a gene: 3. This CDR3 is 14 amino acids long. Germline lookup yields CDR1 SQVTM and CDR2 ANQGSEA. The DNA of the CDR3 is TGCAGCGTTGATGCGGGGGTGAGCACAGATACGCAGTATTTT. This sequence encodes CSVDAGVSTDTQYF.

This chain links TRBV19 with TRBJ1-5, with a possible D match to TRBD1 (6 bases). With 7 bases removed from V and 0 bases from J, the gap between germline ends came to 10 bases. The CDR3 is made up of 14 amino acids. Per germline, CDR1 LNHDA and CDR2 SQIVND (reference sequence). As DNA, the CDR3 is TGTGCCAGTATGGACAGCTATAGCAATCAGCCCCAGCATTTT. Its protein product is CASMDSYSNQPQHF.

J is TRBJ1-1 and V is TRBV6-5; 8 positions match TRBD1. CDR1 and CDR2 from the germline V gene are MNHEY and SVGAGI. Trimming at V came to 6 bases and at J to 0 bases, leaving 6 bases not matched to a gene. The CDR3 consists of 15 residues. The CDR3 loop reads CASRRGTGLNTEAFF. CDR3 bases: TGTGCCAGCAGACGCGGGACAGGATTGAACACTGAAGCTTTCTTT.

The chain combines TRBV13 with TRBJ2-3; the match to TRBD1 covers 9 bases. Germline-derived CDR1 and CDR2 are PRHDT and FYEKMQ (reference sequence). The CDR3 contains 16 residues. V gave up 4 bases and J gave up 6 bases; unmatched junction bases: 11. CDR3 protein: CASSSPRQGGVDTQYF. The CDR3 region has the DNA TGTGCCAGCAGCTCGCCCCGACAGGGGGGGGTGGATACGCAGTATTTT.

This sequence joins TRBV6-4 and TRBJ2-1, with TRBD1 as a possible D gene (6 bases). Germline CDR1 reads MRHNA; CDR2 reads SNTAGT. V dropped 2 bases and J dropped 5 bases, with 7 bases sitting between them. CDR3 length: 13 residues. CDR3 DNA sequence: TGTGCCAGCAGTGACCGGGACAACAATGAGCAGTTCTTC. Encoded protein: CASSDRDNNEQFF.

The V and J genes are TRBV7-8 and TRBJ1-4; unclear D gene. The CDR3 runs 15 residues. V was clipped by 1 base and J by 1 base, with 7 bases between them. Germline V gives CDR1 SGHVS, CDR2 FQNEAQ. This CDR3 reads CASSLGPKTNEKLFF. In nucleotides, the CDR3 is TGTGCCAGCAGCTTAGGCCCTAAAACTAATGAAAAACTGTTTTTT.

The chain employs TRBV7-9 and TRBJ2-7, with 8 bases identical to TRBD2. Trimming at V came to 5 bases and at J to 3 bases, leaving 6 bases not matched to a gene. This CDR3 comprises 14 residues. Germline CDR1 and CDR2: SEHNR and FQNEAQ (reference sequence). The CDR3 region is CASSPGGDIYEQYF. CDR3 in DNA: TGTGCCAGCAGCCCCGGGGGGGATATCTACGAGCAGTACTTC.

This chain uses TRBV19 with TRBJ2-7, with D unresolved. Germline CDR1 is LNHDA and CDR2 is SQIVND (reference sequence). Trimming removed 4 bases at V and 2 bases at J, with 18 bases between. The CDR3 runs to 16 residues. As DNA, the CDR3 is TGTGCCAGTAGTACTTTCCCTTCGGGTCTTCCCTACGAGCAGTACTTC. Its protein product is CASSTFPSGLPYEQYF.

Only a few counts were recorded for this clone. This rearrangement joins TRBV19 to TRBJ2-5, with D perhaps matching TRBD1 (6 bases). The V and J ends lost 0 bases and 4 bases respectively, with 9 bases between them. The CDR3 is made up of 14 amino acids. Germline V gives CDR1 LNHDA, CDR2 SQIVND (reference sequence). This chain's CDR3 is CASSIDRGTETQYF. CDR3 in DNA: TGTGCCAGTAGTATAGACAGGGGAACAGAGACCCAGTACTTC.

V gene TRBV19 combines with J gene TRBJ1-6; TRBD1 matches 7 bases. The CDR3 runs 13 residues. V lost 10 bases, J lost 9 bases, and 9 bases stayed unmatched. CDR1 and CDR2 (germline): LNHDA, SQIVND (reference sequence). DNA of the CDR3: TGTGCCACTCAGGGGGTGGGGCGTTCACCCCTCCACTTT. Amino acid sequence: CATQGVGRSPLHF.

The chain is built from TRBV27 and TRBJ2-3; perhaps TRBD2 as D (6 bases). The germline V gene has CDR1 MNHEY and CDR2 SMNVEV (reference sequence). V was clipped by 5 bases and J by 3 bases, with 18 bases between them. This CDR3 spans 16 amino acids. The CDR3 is CASSPASDMYTDTQYF. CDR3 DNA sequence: TGTGCCAGCAGTCCCGCTAGCGATATGTATACAGATACGCAGTATTTT.

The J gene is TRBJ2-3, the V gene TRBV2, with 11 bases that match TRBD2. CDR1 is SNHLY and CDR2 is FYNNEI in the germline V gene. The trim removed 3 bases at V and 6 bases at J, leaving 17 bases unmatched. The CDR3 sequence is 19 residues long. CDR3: CASSDVLAGGPSGWDTQYF. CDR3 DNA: TGTGCCAGCAGTGATGTGTTAGCGGGAGGGCCCTCGGGATGGGATACGCAGTATTTT.

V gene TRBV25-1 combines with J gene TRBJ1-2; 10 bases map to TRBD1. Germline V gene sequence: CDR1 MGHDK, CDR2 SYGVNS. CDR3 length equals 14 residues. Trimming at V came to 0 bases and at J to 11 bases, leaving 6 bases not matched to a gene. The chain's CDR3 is CASSEYGTGVKYTF. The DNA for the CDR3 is TGTGCCAGCAGTGAATATGGGACAGGGGTTAAGTACACCTTC.

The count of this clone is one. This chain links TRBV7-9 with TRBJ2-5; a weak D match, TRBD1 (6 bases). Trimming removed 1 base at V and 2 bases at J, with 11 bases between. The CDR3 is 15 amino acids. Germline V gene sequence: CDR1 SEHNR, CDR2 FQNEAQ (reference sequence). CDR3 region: CASSLGKGTQETQYF. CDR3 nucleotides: TGTGCCAGCAGCTTAGGAAAGGGGACACAAGAGACCCAGTACTTC.

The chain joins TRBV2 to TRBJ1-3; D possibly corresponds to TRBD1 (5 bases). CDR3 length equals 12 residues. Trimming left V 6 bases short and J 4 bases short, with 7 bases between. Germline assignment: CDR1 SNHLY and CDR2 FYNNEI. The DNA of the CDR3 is TGTGCCAGCAGGGGGCAAGGAAACACCATATATTTT. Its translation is CASRGQGNTIYF.

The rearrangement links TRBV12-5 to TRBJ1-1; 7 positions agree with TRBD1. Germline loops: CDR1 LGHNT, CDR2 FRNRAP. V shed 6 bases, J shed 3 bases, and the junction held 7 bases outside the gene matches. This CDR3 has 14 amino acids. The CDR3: CASGVWTGDTEAFF. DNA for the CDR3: TGTGCTAGTGGCGTGTGGACAGGAGACACTGAAGCTTTCTTT.

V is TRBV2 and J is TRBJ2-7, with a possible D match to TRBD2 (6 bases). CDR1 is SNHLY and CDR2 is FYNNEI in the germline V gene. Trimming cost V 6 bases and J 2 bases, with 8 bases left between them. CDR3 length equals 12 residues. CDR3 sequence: CASRGGTYEQYF. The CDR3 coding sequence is TGTGCCAGCAGGGGCGGGACCTACGAGCAGTACTTC.

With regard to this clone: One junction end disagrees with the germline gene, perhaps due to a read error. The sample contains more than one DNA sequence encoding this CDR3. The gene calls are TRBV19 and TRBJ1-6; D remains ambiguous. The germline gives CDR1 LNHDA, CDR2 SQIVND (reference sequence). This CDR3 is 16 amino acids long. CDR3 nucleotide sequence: TGTGCCAGTAGCGATTGGAAAAGGAGCTATAATTCCCCCCTCCACTTT. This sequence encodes CASSDWKRSYNSPLHF.

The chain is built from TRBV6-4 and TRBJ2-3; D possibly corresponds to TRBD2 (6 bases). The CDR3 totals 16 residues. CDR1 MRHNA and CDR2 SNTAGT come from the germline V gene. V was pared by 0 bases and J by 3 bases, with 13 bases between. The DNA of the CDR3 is TGTGCCAGCAGTGACTCTGGGGGGAAAGGGACAGATACGCAGTATTTT. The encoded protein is CASSDSGGKGTDTQYF.